The rows below give T cell receptor beta chains drawn from one sample of a study of blood T cells in healthy people across ages. TCRdb reprocessed the 5' RACE reads via MiXCR and lists one record per CDR3 protein. The repertoire holds about 1.7 million distinct CDR3 sequences, with about 30% as singletons. Sequencing was performed on blood. These receptors were taken from a woman younger than 45 in good health. Both conserved end residues are part of each CDR3. The order of the fields is clone size, V gene, D gene, J gene, CDR3 length, CDR3 DNA, CDR3 protein. A D gene is named only where the DNA matches it firmly. Some rows mark clone size as missing; the rest say once, few, many or name a class of expanded clone.

clone_size: -
v_call: TRBV7-2
d_call: -
j_call: TRBJ2-3
cdr3_length: 16
cdr3_nt: TGTGCCAGCAGCTTATTCCAGCGGGTGATGGCAGATACGCAGTATTTT
cdr3_aa: CASSLFQRVMADTQYF

clone_size: many
v_call: TRBV7-6
d_call: -
j_call: TRBJ2-7
cdr3_length: 15
cdr3_nt: TGTGCCAGCAGCTTAGGTCGGGTCCGTCCCTACGAGCAGTACTTC
cdr3_aa: CASSLGRVRPYEQYF

clone_size: few
v_call: TRBV6-8
d_call: TRBD1
j_call: TRBJ2-7
cdr3_length: 16
cdr3_nt: TGTGCCAGCTACCCCCCCTCAGGACAGGGGAGTCGCGAGCAGTACTTC
cdr3_aa: CASYPPSGQGSREQYF

clone_size: few
v_call: TRBV10-2
d_call: -
j_call: TRBJ1-2
cdr3_length: 15
cdr3_nt: TGCGCCGGCAAAGTAGGGCGGGGGCCTAACTATGGCTACACCTTC
cdr3_aa: CAGKVGRGPNYGYTF

clone_size: -
v_call: TRBV3-1
d_call: -
j_call: TRBJ1-1
cdr3_length: 14
cdr3_nt: TGTGCCAGCAGCCAAGAATGGTCAGCTACTGAAGCTTTCTTT
cdr3_aa: CASSQEWSATEAFF

clone_size: many
v_call: TRBV13
d_call: TRBD2
j_call: TRBJ2-1
cdr3_length: 14
cdr3_nt: TGTGCCAGCAGCTCTCTAGCGGGGGAGAATGAGCAGTTCTTC
cdr3_aa: CASSSLAGENEQFF

clone_size: -
v_call: TRBV27
d_call: -
j_call: TRBJ2-1
cdr3_length: 13
cdr3_nt: TGCGCCAGCAGTTTAGGAAAAAACAATGAGCAGTTCTTC
cdr3_aa: CASSLGKNNEQFF

clone_size: -
v_call: TRBV29-1
d_call: TRBD1
j_call: TRBJ2-7
cdr3_length: 15
cdr3_nt: TGCAGCGCACTAGACCTGGACAGGGATACCTACGAGCAGTACTTC
cdr3_aa: CSALDLDRDTYEQYF

clone_size: -
v_call: TRBV6-1
d_call: -
j_call: TRBJ2-3
cdr3_length: 16
cdr3_nt: TGTGCCAGCAGTGATCAGGTCTCCTTGGGTACAGATACGCAGTATTTT
cdr3_aa: CASSDQVSLGTDTQYF

clone_size: few
v_call: TRBV18
d_call: TRBD2
j_call: TRBJ2-5
cdr3_length: 14
cdr3_nt: TGTGCCAGCTCGCCGGGACTAGGCCGGGAGACCCAGTACTTC
cdr3_aa: CASSPGLGRETQYF

clone_size: -
v_call: TRBV6-1
d_call: TRBD2
j_call: TRBJ2-1
cdr3_length: 14
cdr3_nt: TGTGCCAGCAGTGTTGGCGGGAGTCTCGATGAGCAGTTCTTC
cdr3_aa: CASSVGGSLDEQFF

clone_size: -
v_call: TRBV2
d_call: -
j_call: TRBJ1-4
cdr3_length: 16
cdr3_nt: TGTGCCAGCAGTGAGGAGGGACGGAACCCTAATGAAAAACTGTTTTTT
cdr3_aa: CASSEEGRNPNEKLFF

clone_size: many
v_call: TRBV10-3
d_call: TRBD1
j_call: TRBJ2-1
cdr3_length: 16
cdr3_nt: TGTGCCATCAGTGAGTTCGGTCAGGGGGCATCGGATGAGCAGTTCTTC
cdr3_aa: CAISEFGQGASDEQFF

clone_size: many
v_call: TRBV12-3/TRBV12-4
d_call: TRBD2
j_call: TRBJ2-7
cdr3_length: 13
cdr3_nt: TGTGCCAGCAGTTGGACTAGCGGTAACGAGCAGTACTTC
cdr3_aa: CASSWTSGNEQYF

clone_size: -
v_call: TRBV6-2/TRBV6-3
d_call: -
j_call: TRBJ1-2
cdr3_length: 14
cdr3_nt: TGTGCCAGCAGTTACTCGCGGGACCGGGGGAGCTACACCTTC
cdr3_aa: CASSYSRDRGSYTF

clone_size: -
v_call: TRBV6-5
d_call: -
j_call: TRBJ2-7
cdr3_length: 18
cdr3_nt: TGTGCCAGCAGTTACTTCCCATTCGACGCGGGATTCCGGTACGAGCAGTACTTC
cdr3_aa: CASSYFPFDAGFRYEQYF

clone_size: many
v_call: TRBV7-2
d_call: -
j_call: TRBJ2-7
cdr3_length: 19
cdr3_nt: TGTGCCAGCAGCTTAGACCCGACAACCCTCCCGATAACACTCTACGAGCAGTACTTC
cdr3_aa: CASSLDPTTLPITLYEQYF

clone_size: -
v_call: TRBV5-1
d_call: TRBD1
j_call: TRBJ1-2
cdr3_length: 15
cdr3_nt: TGCGCCAGCAGCCCGGGACAGAGGCCTTTCCACGGCTACACCTTC
cdr3_aa: CASSPGQRPFHGYTF

clone_size: -
v_call: TRBV5-1
d_call: -
j_call: TRBJ1-4
cdr3_length: 14
cdr3_nt: TGCGCCAGCAGCCACGGGACAACCTATGAAAAACTGTTTTTT
cdr3_aa: CASSHGTTYEKLFF

clone_size: many
v_call: TRBV20-1
d_call: -
j_call: TRBJ2-7
cdr3_length: 10
cdr3_nt: TGCAGTGCTAGAAGGAACGAGCAGTACTTC
cdr3_aa: CSARRNEQYF

clone_size: -
v_call: TRBV7-2
d_call: -
j_call: TRBJ2-1
cdr3_length: 13
cdr3_nt: TGTGCCAGCAGCTTAGCGACACCCAATGAGCAGTTCTTC
cdr3_aa: CASSLATPNEQFF

clone_size: -
v_call: TRBV12-3/TRBV12-4
d_call: TRBD2
j_call: TRBJ2-1
cdr3_length: 17
cdr3_nt: TGTGCCAGCAGTTTAAGCGGGAACCCAAAGGTGGGAGAGACCCAGTTCTTC
cdr3_aa: CASSLSGNPKVGETQFF

clone_size: -
v_call: TRBV11-2
d_call: TRBD1
j_call: TRBJ2-7
cdr3_length: 18
cdr3_nt: TGTGCCAGCAGCCCCGGGACAGGGGGCCTACGAACCGACTACGAGCAGTACTTC
cdr3_aa: CASSPGTGGLRTDYEQYF

clone_size: many
v_call: TRBV29-1
d_call: -
j_call: TRBJ2-7
cdr3_length: 12
cdr3_nt: TGCAGCGTTGAAGATCGGGCGTACGAGCAGTACTTC
cdr3_aa: CSVEDRAYEQYF

clone_size: few
v_call: TRBV29-1
d_call: TRBD2
j_call: TRBJ2-1
cdr3_length: 12
cdr3_nt: TGCAGCGTTGGAGAGACTAGCGTAAAGCAGTTCTTC
cdr3_aa: CSVGETSVKQFF

clone_size: -
v_call: TRBV7-9
d_call: -
j_call: TRBJ2-3
cdr3_length: 14
cdr3_nt: TGTGCCAGCAGCTCGACCAGTACATCGAATACGCAGTATTTT
cdr3_aa: CASSSTSTSNTQYF

clone_size: many
v_call: TRBV4-1
d_call: -
j_call: TRBJ2-7
cdr3_length: 13
cdr3_nt: TGCGCCAGCAGCCAAGGAGTAGGGTGGGAGCAGTACTTC
cdr3_aa: CASSQGVGWEQYF

clone_size: -
v_call: TRBV6-5
d_call: -
j_call: TRBJ1-3
cdr3_length: 14
cdr3_nt: TGTGCCAGCAGTCCTTCAGGGGCCGGAAACACCATATATTTT
cdr3_aa: CASSPSGAGNTIYF

clone_size: -
v_call: TRBV5-1
d_call: TRBD2
j_call: TRBJ2-1
cdr3_length: 15
cdr3_nt: TGCGCCAGCAGCAGGACTAGCGGGGGATCGTATGAGCAGTTCTTC
cdr3_aa: CASSRTSGGSYEQFF

clone_size: few
v_call: TRBV9
d_call: -
j_call: TRBJ2-1
cdr3_length: 13
cdr3_nt: TGTGCCAGCAGCGCGAGCAGAGTGGATGAGCAGTTCTTC
cdr3_aa: CASSASRVDEQFF

clone_size: -
v_call: TRBV30
d_call: TRBD2
j_call: TRBJ2-1
cdr3_length: 18
cdr3_nt: TGTGCCTGGGAGTCGACCGGGGGGCTAGCGGGGCGGTACAATGAGCAGTTCTTC
cdr3_aa: CAWESTGGLAGRYNEQFF

clone_size: many
v_call: TRBV12-5
d_call: TRBD2
j_call: TRBJ2-5
cdr3_length: 15
cdr3_nt: TGTGCTAGTGGTTTGGGACTAGCGGGAGTAGAGACCCAGTACTTC
cdr3_aa: CASGLGLAGVETQYF

clone_size: few
v_call: TRBV12-3/TRBV12-4
d_call: -
j_call: TRBJ2-5
cdr3_length: 12
cdr3_nt: TGTGCCAGCAAAGTGAGTCGGGAGACCCAGTACTTC
cdr3_aa: CASKVSRETQYF

clone_size: few
v_call: TRBV7-9
d_call: TRBD1
j_call: TRBJ2-1
cdr3_length: 15
cdr3_nt: TGTGCCAGCAGACCGACAGGGAAGGGGAACAATGAGCAGTTCTTC
cdr3_aa: CASRPTGKGNNEQFF

clone_size: -
v_call: TRBV6-5
d_call: -
j_call: TRBJ2-3
cdr3_length: 14
cdr3_nt: TGTGCCAGCAGTCGACAGGTCTACACAGATACGCAGTATTTT
cdr3_aa: CASSRQVYTDTQYF

clone_size: many
v_call: TRBV7-2
d_call: -
j_call: TRBJ2-5
cdr3_length: 14
cdr3_nt: TGTGCCAGCAGCTTAGGCGGACAGCCACAGAGGCAGTACTTC
cdr3_aa: CASSLGGQPQRQYF

clone_size: -
v_call: TRBV27
d_call: -
j_call: TRBJ1-2
cdr3_length: 16
cdr3_nt: TGTGCCAGCAGCCCGGTACCCATTAAGTTGAGCTATGGCTACACCTTC
cdr3_aa: CASSPVPIKLSYGYTF

clone_size: few
v_call: TRBV9
d_call: TRBD1
j_call: TRBJ1-2
cdr3_length: 12
cdr3_nt: TGTGCCAGCAGCGTGACAGGGGCCGGCTACACCTTC
cdr3_aa: CASSVTGAGYTF

clone_size: few
v_call: TRBV20-1
d_call: TRBD1
j_call: TRBJ1-2
cdr3_length: 16
cdr3_nt: TGCAGTGCTAGCCTTATACCGGGACAGGGGGCTCGGGGCTACACCTTC
cdr3_aa: CSASLIPGQGARGYTF

clone_size: -
v_call: TRBV11-2
d_call: -
j_call: TRBJ1-6
cdr3_length: 13
cdr3_nt: TGTGCCAGCAGCTTTACGGGCAGATCACCCCCCCACTTT
cdr3_aa: CASSFTGRSPPHF

clone_size: few
v_call: TRBV29-1
d_call: -
j_call: TRBJ2-7
cdr3_length: 15
cdr3_nt: TGCAGCGTAACCATCGCAGGGACCCGATACTACGAGCAGTACTTC
cdr3_aa: CSVTIAGTRYYEQYF

clone_size: few
v_call: TRBV6-4
d_call: -
j_call: TRBJ2-2
cdr3_length: 16
cdr3_nt: TGTGCCAGCAGTTACTCTAGCGATATGAACACCGGGGAGCTGTTTTTT
cdr3_aa: CASSYSSDMNTGELFF

clone_size: -
v_call: TRBV21-1
d_call: -
j_call: TRBJ1-1
cdr3_length: 9
cdr3_nt: TGTGCCAGCAGCAAAGAAGCTTTCTTT
cdr3_aa: CASSKEAFF